What follows is one T cell receptor (beta chain) and its context. Its binding antigen is unknown. This entry comes from a study of monozygotic twins with inflammatory bowel disease (dated by TCRdb to about 2019). About the investigation overall: In total, roughly 30 monozygotic twin pairs made up the full study: 19 Danish pairs, all IBD-discordant, plus nine German pairs, of which four were IBD-concordant and five were IBD-discordant. Within discordant pairs, disease-associated traits were sought mainly by comparing IBD patients with their genetically identical healthy co-twins. Each individual had, on average, about 151 000 unique TCRalpha sequences and 181 000 unique TCRbeta sequences available for analysis.

On the study overall, not on this receptor specifically: The results gave no support for a single strong signal or clonotype linked to IBD. The analysis was unable to tell different T cell subtypes apart. Because patients received different immunosuppressive treatments, the repertoires may have picked up extra background noise and variability between individuals. TCRbeta repertoire diversity, by inverse Simpson index, was decreased in IBD patients compared with their healthy co-twins. Concordant and discordant twins showed no difference in repertoire similarity, possibly because of limited statistical power. Compared with healthy twins, IBD patients had fewer clonotypes in common with other individuals, a difference most pronounced in patients showing signs of disease activity.

The CDR1 and CDR2 encoded by the germline V gene (reference sequence) are DFQATT and SNEGSKA. The CDR3 has 15 amino acids, counting the end cysteine and phenylalanine. Only the protein is on record. An approximately 2.3 ml peripheral blood sample was drawn into PAXgene tubes per donor and stored at -80°C. Without any T cell sorting, total RNA was extracted from whole blood using the PAXgene blood miRNA kit on an automated QIAcube. Peripheral blood from monozygotic twin pairs, either concordant or discordant for inflammatory bowel disease, underwent deep TCRalpha and TCRbeta repertoire profiling that used unique molecular barcoding. Smoking habits were recorded for all twin pairs, and individuals were classified as current, former or never smokers. The method behind the library was 5' RACE. Preparation of each TCR library used approximately 4,000 ng of total RNA. For each sample, cDNA synthesis was carried out in eight separate reactions using SMARTScribe reverse transcriptase. During cDNA synthesis, template switching was used to introduce unique molecular identifiers that contained a 6-nucleotide sample barcode. Amplification of TCRalpha and TCRbeta cDNA involved two nested PCRs of approximately 16 and 10 cycles, and each PCR was followed by bead purification. Before amplification, the cDNA was treated with uracil DNA-glycosylase and purified using the QIAquick PCR purification kit. The second PCR added Illumina TruSeq-compatible adapters along with sample-specific barcodes. TapeStation and Qubit were used to check library quality and concentration, and about 5.2 ng of each library went into the pool. Sequencing of pooled libraries was carried out on an Illumina HiSeq2500 single-index Rapid Run using 2 x 100 bp reads and custom sequencing primers. The source study handled its data this way. UMI-based consensus assembly with MiGEC version 1.2.6 was used to correct PCR and sequencing errors. MiXCR version 2.1.1 handled V(D)J alignment, clonotype assembly and CDR3 extraction. Gene usage, clonotype sharing and MAIT/NKT TCR abundance were normalised by analysing the top 1000, 10 000 and 20 000 clonotypes per sample. Diversity was computed as the inverse Simpson index with the vegan R package after downsampling to 27 000 UMIs. Statistical testing used paired Mann-Whitney U tests on the discordant twin pairs and applied Benjamini-Hochberg correction for multiple testing. TCRdb reprocessed the reads; each CDR3 protein sequence makes one entry, and DNA is unavailable. The V and J calls here are based on TCRdb, not the publication. This sample's clone table shows approximately 160,000 distinct CDR3 sequences. Under 3.5% of the sample goes to the ten largest clones.

Here the chain combines TRBV20-1 and TRBJ1-1. The material sequenced was blood. The origin of this receptor is a human donor with ulcerative colitis or Crohn's disease, or a healthy co-twin of an affected twin (not recorded which). The CDR3 loop reads CSARDIQGPNTEAFF.